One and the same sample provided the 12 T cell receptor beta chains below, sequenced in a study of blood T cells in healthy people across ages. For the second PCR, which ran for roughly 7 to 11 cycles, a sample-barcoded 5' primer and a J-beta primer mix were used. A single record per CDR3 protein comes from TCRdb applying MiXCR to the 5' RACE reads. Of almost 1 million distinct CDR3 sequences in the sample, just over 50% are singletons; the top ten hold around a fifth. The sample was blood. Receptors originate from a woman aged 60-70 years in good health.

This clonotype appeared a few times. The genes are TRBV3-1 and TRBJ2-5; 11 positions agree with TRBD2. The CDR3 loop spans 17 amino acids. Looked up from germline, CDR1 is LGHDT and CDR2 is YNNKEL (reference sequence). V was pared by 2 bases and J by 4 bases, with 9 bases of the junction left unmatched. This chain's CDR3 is CASSQLKELAGVETQYF. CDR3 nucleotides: TGTGCCAGCAGCCAACTGAAGGAACTAGCGGGAGTAGAGACCCAGTACTTC.

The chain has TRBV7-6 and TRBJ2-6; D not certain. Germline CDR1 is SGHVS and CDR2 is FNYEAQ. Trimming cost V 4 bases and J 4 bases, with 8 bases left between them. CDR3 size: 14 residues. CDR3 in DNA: TGTGCCAGCAGCTCAATAGCCGGGGCCAACGTCCTGACTTTC. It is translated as CASSSIAGANVLTF.

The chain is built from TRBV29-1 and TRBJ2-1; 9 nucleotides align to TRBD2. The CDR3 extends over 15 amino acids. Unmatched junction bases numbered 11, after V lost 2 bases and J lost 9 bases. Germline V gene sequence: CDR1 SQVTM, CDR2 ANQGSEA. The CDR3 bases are TGCAGCGTTGAAAGGGTTAGCGGGAGTGGTAGTGAGCAGTTCTTC. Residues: CSVERVSGSGSEQFF.

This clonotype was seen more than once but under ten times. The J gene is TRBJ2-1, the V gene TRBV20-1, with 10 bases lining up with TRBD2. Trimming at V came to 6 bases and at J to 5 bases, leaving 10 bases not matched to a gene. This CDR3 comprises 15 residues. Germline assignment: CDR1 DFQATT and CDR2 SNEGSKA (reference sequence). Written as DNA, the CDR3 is TGCAGTGCCCAGGGCCTAGCGGGGGACCACAATGAGCAGTTCTTC. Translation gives CSAQGLAGDHNEQFF.

In DNA form, the CDR3 reads TGTGCCAGCAGCCACGGGACTAGCGGTCTTAATGAGCAGTTCTTC. It specifies CASSHGTSGLNEQFF. V is TRBV7-2 and J is TRBJ2-1, with 11 bases that match TRBD2. The CDR3 contains 15 residues. V dropped 5 bases and J dropped 7; count of bases not matched to a gene: 7. Germline CDR1 is SGHTA and CDR2 is FQGNSA.

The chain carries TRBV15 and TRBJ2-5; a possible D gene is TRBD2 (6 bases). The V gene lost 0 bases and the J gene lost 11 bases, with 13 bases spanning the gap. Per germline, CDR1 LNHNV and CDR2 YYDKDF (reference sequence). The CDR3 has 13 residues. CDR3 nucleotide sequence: TGTGCCACCAGCAGAGAGGAGGGGAATGAGCAGTACTTC. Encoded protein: CATSREEGNEQYF.

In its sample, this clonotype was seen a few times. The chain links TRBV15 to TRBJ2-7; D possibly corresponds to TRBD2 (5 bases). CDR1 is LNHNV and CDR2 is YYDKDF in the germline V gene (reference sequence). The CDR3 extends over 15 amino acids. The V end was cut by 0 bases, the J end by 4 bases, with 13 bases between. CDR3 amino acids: CATSRDRGQSYEQYF. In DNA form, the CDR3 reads TGTGCCACCAGCAGAGATAGAGGGCAGTCTTACGAGCAGTACTTC.

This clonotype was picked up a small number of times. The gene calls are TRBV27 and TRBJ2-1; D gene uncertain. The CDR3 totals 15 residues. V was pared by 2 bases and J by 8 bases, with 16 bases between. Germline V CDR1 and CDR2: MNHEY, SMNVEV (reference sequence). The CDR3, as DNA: TGTGCCAGCAGTTTAACGTTCGGATTTTCGCATGAGCAGTTCTTC. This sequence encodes CASSLTFGFSHEQFF.

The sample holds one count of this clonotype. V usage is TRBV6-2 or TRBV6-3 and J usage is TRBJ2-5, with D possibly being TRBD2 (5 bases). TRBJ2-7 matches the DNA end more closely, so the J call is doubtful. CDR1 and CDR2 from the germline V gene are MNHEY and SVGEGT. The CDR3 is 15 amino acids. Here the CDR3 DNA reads TGTGCCAGCAGTTTCCCGTGGACTGGTTCCTACGAGCAGTACTTC. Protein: CASSFPWTGSYEQYF.

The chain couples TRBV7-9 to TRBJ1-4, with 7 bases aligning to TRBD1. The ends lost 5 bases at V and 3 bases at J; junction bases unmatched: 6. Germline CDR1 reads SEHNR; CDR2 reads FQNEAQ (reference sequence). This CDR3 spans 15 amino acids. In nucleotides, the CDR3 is TGTGCCAGCAGCCCGACCGGGACAGCTAATGAAAAACTGTTTTTT. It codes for CASSPTGTANEKLFF. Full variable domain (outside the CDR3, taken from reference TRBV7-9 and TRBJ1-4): DTGVSQNPRHKITKRGQNVTFRCDPISEHNRLYWYRQTLGQGPEFLTYFQNEAQLEKSRLLSDRFSAERPKGSFSTLEIQRTEQGDSAMYLCASSPTGTANEKLFFGSGTQLSVL.

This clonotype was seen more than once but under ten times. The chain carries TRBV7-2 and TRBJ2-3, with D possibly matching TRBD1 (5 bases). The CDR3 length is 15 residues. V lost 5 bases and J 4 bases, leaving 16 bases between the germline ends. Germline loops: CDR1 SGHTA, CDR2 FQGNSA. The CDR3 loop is CASSTIGHQSDTQYF. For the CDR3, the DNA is TGTGCCAGCAGCACCATAGGACACCAGTCAGATACGCAGTATTTT.

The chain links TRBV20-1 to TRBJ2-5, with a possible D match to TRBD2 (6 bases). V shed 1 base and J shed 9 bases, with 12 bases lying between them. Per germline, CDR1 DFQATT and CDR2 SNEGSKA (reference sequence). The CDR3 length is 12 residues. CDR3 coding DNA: TGCAGTGCTAGAGTGCCGGGGGAGGCCCAGTACTTC. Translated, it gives CSARVPGEAQYF.